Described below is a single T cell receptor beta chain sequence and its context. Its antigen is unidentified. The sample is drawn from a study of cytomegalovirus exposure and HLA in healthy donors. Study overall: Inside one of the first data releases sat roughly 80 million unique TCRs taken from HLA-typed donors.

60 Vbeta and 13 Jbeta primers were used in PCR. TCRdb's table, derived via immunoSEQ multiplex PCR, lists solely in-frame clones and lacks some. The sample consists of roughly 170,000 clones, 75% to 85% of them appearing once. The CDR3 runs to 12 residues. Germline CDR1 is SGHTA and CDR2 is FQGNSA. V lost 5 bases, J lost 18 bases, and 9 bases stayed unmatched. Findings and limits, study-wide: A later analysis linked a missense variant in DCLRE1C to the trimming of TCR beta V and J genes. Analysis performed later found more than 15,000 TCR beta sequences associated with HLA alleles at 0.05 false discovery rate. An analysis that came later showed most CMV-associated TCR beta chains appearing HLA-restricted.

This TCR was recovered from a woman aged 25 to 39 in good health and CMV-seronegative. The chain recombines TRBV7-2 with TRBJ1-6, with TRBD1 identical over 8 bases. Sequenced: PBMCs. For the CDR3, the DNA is TGTGCCAGCAGCACCATTCGGACAGGGCCCCACTTT. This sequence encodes CASSTIRTGPHF. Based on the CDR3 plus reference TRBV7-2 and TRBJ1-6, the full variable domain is GAGVSQSPSNKVTEKGKDVELRCDPISGHTALYWYRQSLGQGLEFLIYFQGNSAPDKSGLPSDRFSAERTGGSVSTLTIQRTQQEDSAVYLCASSTIRTGPHFGNGTRLTVT.